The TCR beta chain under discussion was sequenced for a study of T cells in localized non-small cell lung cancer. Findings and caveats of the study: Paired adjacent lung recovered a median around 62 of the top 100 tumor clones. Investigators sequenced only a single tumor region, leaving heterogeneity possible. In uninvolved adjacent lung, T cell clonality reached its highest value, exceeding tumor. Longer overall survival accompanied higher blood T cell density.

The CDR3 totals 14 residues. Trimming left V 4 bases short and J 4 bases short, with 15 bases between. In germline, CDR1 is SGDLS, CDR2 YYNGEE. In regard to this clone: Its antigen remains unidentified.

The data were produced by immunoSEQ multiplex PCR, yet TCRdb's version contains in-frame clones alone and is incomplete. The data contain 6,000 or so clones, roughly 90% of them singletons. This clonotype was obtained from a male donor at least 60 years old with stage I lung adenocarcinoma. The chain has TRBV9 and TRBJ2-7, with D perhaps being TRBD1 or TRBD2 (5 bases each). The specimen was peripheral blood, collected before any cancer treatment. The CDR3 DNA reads TGTGCCAGCAGCCACGGGACGGAAACTTACGAGCAGTACTTC. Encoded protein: CASSHGTETYEQYF.